The following is a TCR beta chain sequence with its context. A read error may account for a junction end that differs from germline. Germline CDR1 reads SNHLY; CDR2 reads FYNNEI. The CDR3 length is 11 residues. The data stem from a study of blood T cell repertoires in COVID-19. Study background: Sites across the United States, Italy and Spain contributed samples from acute and convalescent COVID-19. The cDNA or gDNA used as material had been derived from T cells, B-cell-depleted T cells, or PBMCs.

The assay was immunoSEQ multiplex PCR, and TCRdb's table has in-frame clones only and misses some. The data hold 140,000 to 150,000 clones, with roughly 90% observed a single time. Those enrolled, adults aged about 18 to 95 years, came from 24 US areas. Participants reported their clinical history, and cohort assignment relied on those reports. The chain uses TRBV2 and TRBJ1-1; no firm D call. Sequenced sample: PBMCs or T cells enriched from blood (not recorded which). This TCR was recovered from a man aged 45-60 years who had recovered from COVID-19. CDR3 nucleotide sequence: TGTGCCAGCAATCTCGGGAGTACCCCCTTTTTT. Its translation is CASNLGSTPFF.